There are a few counts of the clone carrying this TCR beta chain. Its antigen is currently unknown. These data come from a study of vaccination and CD4 T cells after COVID-19. Study-wide context: Convalescent persons amounted to six males plus four females, two of whom were Hispanic. Whole-study findings and limits: Median SARS-CoV-2-reactive clonotypes rose from approximately 21 to 38, not significantly.

Treatment defined: roughly 11-day PBMC culture with coronavirus spike peptide pools or control peptides (ViraFEST assay). Before the COVID-19 pandemic (2011-2018), CD4+ T cells were obtained from the unexposed donor. Researchers challenged CD4+ T cells from unexposed donors with SARS-CoV-2 S/N and four cold-coronavirus spikes, cells permitting. The Oncomine TCR Beta short-read assay sequenced DNA from cultured CD4+ T cells. TCRdb redid the calling of the PCR reads with MiXCR, one entry per CDR3 protein. The sample shows more than 6,000 distinct CDR3 sequences, 70% to 85% of them seen only once. Input material: CD4+ T cells from blood, cultured in vitro. The TCR comes from a human donor in good health.

In nucleotides, the CDR3 is TGTGCCAGCAGTCGCAATCAGCCCCAGCATTTT. Encoded protein: CASSRNQPQHF. This chain connects TRBV27 to TRBJ1-5; D unresolved. This CDR3 spans 11 amino acids. The germline gives CDR1 MNHEY, CDR2 SMNVEV (reference sequence). V lost 5 bases, J lost 2 bases, and 1 base lay in between.